The sequence of this T cell receptor beta chain was determined in a study of T cell repertoires in cytomegalovirus infection. Regarding the study as a whole: Pooled public TCR beta family frequency picked out CMV carriers with the relevant HLA.

One entry per CDR3 protein, called by TCRdb with MiXCR from the reads. The table lists more than 150,000 distinct CDR3 sequences, roughly a quarter of them singletons. The CDR3 covers 14 residues. Trimming took 0 bases from V and 4 from J, leaving 7 bases between them. Per germline, CDR1 SEHNR and CDR2 FQNEAQ (reference sequence). On this clonotype: The target antigen is unknown.

The sequenced material came from PBMCs. This sequence originates from a human donor in good health (CMV status not recorded). Some clones in this sample may be carry-over from other donors' samples. V gene TRBV7-9 combines with J gene TRBJ1-5; possible D gene TRBD1, 6 bases. The CDR3 nucleotides read TGTGCCAGCAGCTTAGCAGGACAGAATCAGCCCCAGCATTTT. Translation: CASSLAGQNQPQHF.